Below are 24 T cell receptor beta chains sequenced from a single sample in a study of T-cell memory formation after mild COVID-19. TCRdb analysed the 5' RACE reads with MiXCR anew, one entry per CDR3 protein. The sample carries about 390,000 distinct CDR3 sequences, approximately 15% recorded once. Input material: PBMCs or a T cell subset sorted from them (not recorded which). The receptors shown here come from a man younger than 35 who had mild COVID-19 (a few samples of this study predate the infection). Cell type and time point are not known.

The chain combines TRBV4-3 with TRBJ1-4, with D maybe TRBD1 (6 bases). Germline values: CDR1 LGHNA, CDR2 YSLEER. V was trimmed by 3 bases and J by 5 bases, leaving 10 bases between them. This CDR3 contains 14 residues. CDR3 residues: CASSQGAWNEKLFF. Written as DNA, the CDR3 is TGCGCCAGCAGCCAGGGGGCGTGGAATGAAAAACTGTTTTTT.

This clonotype has ten or more counts. The CDR3 reads CASSLERRGGAFF. The CDR3 DNA is TGTGCCAGCAGCTTAGAGCGCCGGGGAGGAGCTTTCTTT. This sequence joins TRBV7-2 and TRBJ1-1; D remains ambiguous. Germline V gene sequence: CDR1 SGHTA, CDR2 FQGNSA. CDR3 length: 13 residues. Between the trimmed V and J ends, which lost 1 base and 10 bases, there was a span of 13 bases.

This clonotype appeared a few times. One junction end does not reproduce the germline sequence, and a read error may be involved. The V call is TRBV3-1, the J call TRBJ1-2, with D perhaps TRBD1 (5 bases). CDR1 is LGHDT, CDR2 YNNKEL, per germline (reference sequence). The CDR3 is 14 amino acids. The CDR3 loop is CDSSQGDRRYGYTF. The CDR3 DNA reads as TGTGACAGCAGCCAAGGGGACCGTAGGTATGGCTACACCTTC.

This clonotype appeared a few times. The chain joins TRBV5-1 to TRBJ1-1, with TRBD1 matching 9 bases. The CDR3 contains 14 residues. Trimming cost V 4 bases and J 4 bases; bases outside gene matches: 5. The germline V gene encodes CDR1 SGHRS and CDR2 YFSETQ. The CDR3 is CASSGTGLSTEAFF. CDR3 bases: TGCGCCAGCAGCGGGACAGGGTTGAGCACTGAAGCTTTCTTT.

The chain carries TRBV20-1 and TRBJ2-1; D unresolved. V lost 3 bases and J lost 0, with 9 bases in between. The CDR3 extends over 14 amino acids. From germline, CDR1 is DFQATT and CDR2 SNEGSKA (reference sequence). The CDR3 DNA follows: TGCAGTGCTAGTAGTGGAGACTCCTACAATGAGCAGTTCTTC. Translation gives CSASSGDSYNEQFF.

The chain uses TRBV4-1 and TRBJ2-7; maybe TRBD1 (5 bases). The germline V and J ends were trimmed by 0 bases and 3 bases, with 12 bases remaining between them. Germline CDR1 and CDR2: MGHRA and YSYEKL. The CDR3 loop spans 15 amino acids. The CDR3 DNA reads as TGCGCCAGCAGCCAAGAGGCGAGACAGAGCTACGAGCAGTACGTC. This gives the protein CASSQEARQSYEQYV.

In this sample, this clonotype turned up a few times. This chain links TRBV5-1 with TRBJ2-4; D unresolved. This CDR3 has 14 residues. Germline CDR1 reads SGHRS; CDR2 reads YFSETQ. The V and J ends lost 3 bases and 7 bases respectively, with 14 bases between them. The CDR3 coding sequence is TGCGCCAGCAGCTCGGCCTCTACGAAGAACATTCAGTACTTC. Translating gives CASSSASTKNIQYF.

The gene calls are TRBV5-6 and TRBJ1-2; possible D gene TRBD1, 5 bases. This CDR3 spans 13 amino acids. The V gene lost 5 bases and the J gene lost 2 bases, with 10 bases spanning the gap. The germline gives CDR1 SGHDT, CDR2 YYEEEE. DNA for the CDR3: TGTGCCAGCAGTGAAACAGGAAACTATGGCTACACCTTC. Protein: CASSETGNYGYTF. The full variable domain, completed using reference TRBV5-6 and TRBJ1-2, is DAGVTQSPTHLIKTRGQQVTLRCSPKSGHDTVSWYQQALGQGPQFIFQYYEEEERQRGNFPDRFSGHQFPNYSSELNVNALLLGDSALYLCASSETGNYGYTFGSGTRLTVV.

This clonotype was picked up a small number of times. The rearrangement uses TRBV18 and TRBJ1-2, with D possibly matching TRBD1 (5 bases). Per the germline V gene, CDR1 is KGHSH and CDR2 is LQKENI. The ends were cut back, 2 bases at V and 2 bases at J, with 15 bases in the middle. This CDR3 contains 16 residues. CDR3 in DNA: TGTGCCAGCTCACCAAGCAGGGCCCTGTTCAACTATGGCTACACCTTC. This sequence encodes CASSPSRALFNYGYTF.

The CDR3 nucleotides read TGTGCCAGCAGTGAAGTAGCCGGGACAGGGGGGCCGAAGAGCAATCAGCCCCAGCATTTT. It codes for CASSEVAGTGGPKSNQPQHF. V usage is TRBV6-4 and J usage is TRBJ1-5; 11 bases match TRBD1. Trimming at V came to 3 bases and at J to 1 base, leaving 14 bases not matched to a gene. Germline V CDR1 and CDR2: MRHNA, SNTAGT. This CDR3 has 20 residues.

The rearrangement uses TRBV5-5 and TRBJ2-6, with a tentative D call TRBD1 (6 bases). V lost 3 bases to trimming and J lost 0 bases, with 13 bases between them. The CDR3 is made up of 17 amino acids. In germline, CDR1 is SGHKS, CDR2 YYEKEE (reference sequence). The CDR3 DNA follows: TGTGCCAGCAGCTCCCTGACAGGAGACTCTGGGGCCAACGTCCTGACTTTC. Its protein product is CASSSLTGDSGANVLTF.

This clonotype was observed a handful of times. The gene calls are TRBV11-2 and TRBJ2-2, with TRBD1 as a possible D gene (8 bases). CDR1 SGHAT and CDR2 FQNNGV come from the germline V gene. Deletions cut 5 bases from V and 3 bases from J, with 13 bases between. The CDR3 contains 15 residues. The DNA for the CDR3 is TGTGCCAGCAGCCGGGGGGACAGGTACACCGGGGAGCTGTTTTTT. This sequence encodes CASSRGDRYTGELFF. Together with reference TRBV11-2 and TRBJ2-2, the CDR3 gives the full variable domain: EAGVAQSPRYKIIEKRQSVAFWCNPISGHATLYWYQQILGQGPKLLIQFQNNGVVDDSQLPKDRFSAERLKGVDSTLKIQPAKLEDSAVYLCASSRGDRYTGELFFGEGSRLTVL.

The V and J genes are TRBV12-3 or TRBV12-4 and TRBJ2-2; unclear D gene. The length of the CDR3 is 16 residues. V shed 5 bases and J shed 1 base, with 14 bases lying between them. The CDR3 here is CASSLPGLQNTGELFF. CDR3 DNA sequence: TGTGCCAGCAGTCTACCCGGGCTCCAGAACACCGGGGAGCTGTTTTTT.

This clonotype was detected a few times. This sequence joins TRBV3-1 and TRBJ1-2; unclear D gene. The CDR3 totals 15 residues. Germline V lookup: CDR1 LGHDT, CDR2 YNNKEL (reference sequence). V lost 1 base, J lost 5 bases, and 14 bases lay in between. The CDR3 DNA sequence: TGTGCCAGCAGCCAAGGAGACTTTTCCCTATATGGCTACACCTTC. This encodes CASSQGDFSLYGYTF.

This clonotype occurred a few times. The CDR3 DNA sequence: TGTGCCAGCAGCCAAGGAGTGGGACAGGGGGCCTATCAGCCCCAGCATTTT. This encodes CASSQGVGQGAYQPQHF. The V and J genes are TRBV3-1 and TRBJ1-5; 12 bases agree with TRBD1. Germline CDR1 is LGHDT and CDR2 is YNNKEL (reference sequence). V lost 1 base, J lost 5 bases, and 6 bases stayed unmatched. CDR3 length: 17 amino acids.

This chain connects TRBV4-3 to TRBJ2-3; 10 bases are a match to TRBD2. The CDR3 is made up of 15 amino acids. CDR1 is LGHNA, CDR2 YSLEER, per germline. V trimming: 0 bases; J trimming: 6 bases; junction bases outside the gene matches: 3. CDR3: CASSQDQRGGDTQYF. In DNA, the CDR3 is TGCGCCAGCAGCCAAGATCAGCGGGGGGGCGATACGCAGTATTTT.

The chain uses TRBV28 and TRBJ1-5, with D perhaps matching TRBD1 (6 bases). The CDR3 loop spans 14 amino acids. Germline CDR1 MDHEN, CDR2 SYDVKM. The V end lost 8 bases, the J end lost 1 base, and 12 bases lay between the germline ends. The CDR3 spells CASGGGRSNQPQHF. CDR3 coding DNA: TGTGCCAGCGGGGGCGGGAGGAGCAATCAGCCCCAGCATTTT.

The table lists this clonotype with a few counts. V and J are TRBV19 and TRBJ1-2, with 11 bases identical to TRBD1. The CDR3 has 17 amino acids. Germline CDR1 reads LNHDA; CDR2 reads SQIVND (reference sequence). V lost 10 bases to trimming and J lost 2 bases; unmatched junction nucleotides: 15. CDR3: CATLPWTGGARNYGYTF. As DNA, the CDR3 is TGTGCCACCCTACCCTGGACAGGGGGCGCGAGGAACTATGGCTACACCTTC.

This chain joins TRBV12-3 or TRBV12-4 and TRBJ2-5; 9 positions match TRBD1. There are 15 residues in the CDR3. The junction had 10 bases not matched to a gene; V was cut back by 6 bases and J by 5 bases. The CDR3 region has the DNA TGTGCCAGCAGCTTGGTAGGGACAGGGAACGAGACCCAGTACTTC. It is translated as CASSLVGTGNETQYF.

The rearrangement uses TRBV5-4 and TRBJ1-1; weak D call: TRBD1 (5 bases). Trimming took 7 bases from V and 0 from J, leaving 10 bases between them. The V gene's germline CDR1 is SGHNT and CDR2 YYREEE (reference sequence). CDR3 length: 13 amino acids. CDR3 nucleotides: TGTGCCAGCTCAGGGCCATTGAACACTGAAGCTTTCTTT. Its translation: CASSGPLNTEAFF.

This clonotype has only a few counts. V is TRBV18 and J is TRBJ2-4; 7 bases map to TRBD1. This CDR3 has 20 amino acids. The V gene's germline CDR1 is KGHSH and CDR2 LQKENI. V lost 3 bases to trimming and J lost 3 bases; unmatched junction nucleotides: 20. CDR3 nucleotide sequence: TGTGCCAGCTCACCGTGGGAATCGGGACAGCTCTTTTTGGGCAAAAACATTCAGTACTTC. Translating gives CASSPWESGQLFLGKNIQYF.

The table lists this clonotype with a few counts. The V gene is TRBV6-5, the J gene TRBJ2-7, with 8 bases fitting TRBD1. This CDR3 spans 15 amino acids. The germline V gene encodes CDR1 MNHEY and CDR2 SVGAGI. The V gene end was trimmed by 4 bases and the J gene end by 6 bases; junction bases not matched to a gene: 11. The CDR3 region is CASSFRATGGGEQYV. CDR3 bases: TGTGCCAGCAGTTTCCGAGCTACAGGGGGTGGCGAGCAGTACGTC.

The sample holds a few counts of this clonotype. This chain joins TRBV7-2 and TRBJ1-6; D ambiguous. The CDR3 contains 14 residues. Germline V gene lookup returns CDR1 SGHTA and CDR2 FQGNSA. Trimming stripped 1 base from V and 9 bases from J, with 10 bases between. Written as DNA, the CDR3 is TGTGCCAGCAGCTTAGAGGTACTGGGTTCACCCCTCCACTTT. Its translation is CASSLEVLGSPLHF.

The V and J genes are TRBV7-2 and TRBJ2-1, with D possibly being TRBD2 (7 bases). CDR3 length: 17 amino acids. Per germline, CDR1 SGHTA and CDR2 FQGNSA. V was pared by 0 bases and J by 5 bases, with 17 bases between. The chain's CDR3 is CASSLARGATANNEQFF. The CDR3 nucleotides are TGTGCCAGCAGCTTAGCCCGGGGGGCCACAGCGAACAATGAGCAGTTCTTC.